These 25 T cell receptor beta chains share one sample of origin, sequenced in a study of OX40 agonist ivuxolimab in advanced cancers. Method: immunoSEQ multiplex PCR; TCRdb's copy keeps in-frame clones and lacks some. Here the sample spans around 60,000 clones, about 80% being singletons. Sequencing was performed on CD4+ or CD8+ T cells sorted from blood, taken in a trial of the OX40 agonist ivuxolimab. These receptors were taken from an adult with an advanced solid tumor such as melanoma, head and neck, liver or kidney cancer.

This sequence joins TRBV14 and TRBJ1-2; D is unresolved. The CDR3 contains 14 residues. The V end lost 4 bases, the J end lost 8 bases, and 17 bases lay between the germline ends. Germline V lookup: CDR1 SGHDN, CDR2 FVKESK. CDR3: CASSLAGGVGGYTF. CDR3 nucleotide sequence: TGTGCCAGCAGCCTTGCCGGCGGGGTTGGAGGCTACACCTTC.

J is TRBJ1-4 and V is TRBV19; D gene uncertain. The germline V gene has CDR1 LNHDA and CDR2 SQIVND (reference sequence). CDR3 length equals 15 residues. Trimming cost V 6 bases and J 4 bases, with 15 bases left between them. The CDR3 protein is CASSLTAVFNEKLFF. The CDR3 bases are TGTGCCAGTAGCCTCACAGCCGTTTTTAATGAAAAACTGTTTTTT. The complete variable domain, with remaining parts taken from reference TRBV19 and TRBJ1-4, reads DGGITQSPKYLFRKEGQNVTLSCEQNLNHDAMYWYRQDPGQGLRLIYYSQIVNDFQKGDIAEGYSVSREKKESFPLTVTSAQKNPTAFYLCASSLTAVFNEKLFFGSGTQLSVL.

V and J are TRBV7-3 and TRBJ2-3; possibly TRBD1 or TRBD2 for D (6 bases each). The CDR3 contains 15 residues. Germline CDR1 SGHTA, CDR2 FQGTGA. Trimming stripped 1 base from V and 2 bases from J, with 10 bases between. The chain's CDR3 is CASSLRRGNTDTQYF. The CDR3 bases are TGTGCCAGCAGCTTAAGGAGGGGGAACACAGATACGCAGTATTTT. The full variable domain, with the rest looked up from reference TRBV7-3 and TRBJ2-3, is GAGVSQTPSNKVTEKGKYVELRCDPISGHTALYWYRQSLGQGPEFLIYFQGTGAADDSGLPNDRFFAVRPEGSVSTLKIQRTERGDSAVYLCASSLRRGNTDTQYFGPGTRLTVL.

The sample holds a few counts of this clone. The CDR3 nucleotides read TGTGCCAGCAAGAAAGGGGAGGGGCGTCGGGATACGCAGTATTTT. It codes for CASKKGEGRRDTQYF. V is TRBV2 and J is TRBJ2-3; 7 bases match TRBD2. The CDR3 is made up of 15 amino acids. The V and J ends lost 7 bases and 6 bases, in that order; junction bases with no gene match: 13. Germline V lookup: CDR1 SNHLY, CDR2 FYNNEI.

The rearrangement uses TRBV7-9 and TRBJ1-1; D uncertain. The germline V gene encodes CDR1 SEHNR and CDR2 FQNEAQ (reference sequence). There are 12 residues in the CDR3. Trimming cost V 3 bases and J 3 bases, with 5 bases left between them. CDR3 bases: TGTGCCAGCAGCTTGAGGGACACTGAAGCTTTCTTT. As protein: CASSLRDTEAFF.

The V call is TRBV27, the J call TRBJ2-2; 7 positions agree with TRBD2. CDR3 length equals 18 residues. Germline V CDR1 and CDR2: MNHEY, SMNVEV (reference sequence). V lost 5 bases, J lost 0 bases, and 12 bases stayed unmatched. The CDR3 nucleotides read TGTGCCAGCAGTCGGGGAGAAGCGGGGATATCGAACACCGGGGAGCTGTTTTTT. Translating it yields CASSRGEAGISNTGELFF.

This rearrangement joins TRBV7-6 to TRBJ1-5; D is unresolved. Germline V gene data show CDR1 as SGHVS and CDR2 as FNYEAQ. The ends were cut back, 3 bases at V and 0 bases at J, with 15 bases in the middle. The CDR3 spans 17 residues. CDR3 protein: CASSFSSGWNSNQPQHF. The DNA of the CDR3 is TGTGCCAGCAGCTTCTCGTCAGGATGGAATAGCAATCAGCCCCAGCATTTT.

V gene TRBV6-5 combines with J gene TRBJ2-1; 8 nucleotides align to TRBD2. With 0 bases clipped from V and 3 bases from J, the junction kept 4 bases outside the gene matches. The CDR3 is 16 residues long. CDR1 and CDR2 (germline): MNHEY, SVGAGI. Here the CDR3 reads CASSYSASGRYNEQFF. CDR3 nucleotide sequence: TGTGCCAGCAGTTACTCGGCTAGCGGGCGCTACAATGAGCAGTTCTTC.

The chain is built from TRBV11-2 and TRBJ2-7, with 11 bases identical to TRBD1. Per germline, CDR1 SGHAT and CDR2 FQNNGV. J gave up 3 bases and V 8 bases, and 9 bases lay outside the gene matches. There are 15 residues in the CDR3. CDR3 region: CASGTAGTGGYEQYF. CDR3 nucleotide sequence: TGTGCCAGCGGAACCGCCGGGACAGGGGGCTACGAGCAGTACTTC.

The chain has TRBV21-1 and TRBJ2-3; the table's D call, TRBD1, was not checked against the DNA. TRBV21-1 is a pseudogene segment. The CDR3 covers 16 residues. The CDR3 bases are TGTGCCAGCAGCACCTCCCCAGCAACAGGGTCAGATACGCAGTATTTT. Translated, it gives CASSTSPATGSDTQYF.

This clone was observed once. The sample has other DNA sequences that encode this CDR3 too. The rearrangement uses TRBV9 and TRBJ1-4; possible D gene TRBD1, 6 bases. CDR1 and CDR2 (germline): SGDLS, YYNGEE. The CDR3 has 16 amino acids. Trimming cost V 0 bases and J 0 bases, with 9 bases left between them. CDR3 bases: TGTGCCAGCAGCGTAGGTCAGGGGTCAACTAATGAAAAACTGTTTTTT. Encoded protein: CASSVGQGSTNEKLFF. The entire variable domain, with the rest obtained from reference TRBV9 and TRBJ1-4, is as follows: DSGVTQTPKHLITATGQRVTLRCSPRSGDLSVYWYQQSLDQGLQFLIQYYNGEERAKGNILERFSAQQFPDLHSELNLSSLELGDSALYFCASSVGQGSTNEKLFFGSGTQLSVL.

The CDR3 DNA reads TGTGCCAGCAGTGAGGTAGCGGGAGGGCAACCTGGGGAGACCCAGTACTTC. Its translation: CASSEVAGGQPGETQYF. The chain carries TRBV6-1 and TRBJ2-5; TRBD2 matches at 11 bases. The CDR3 loop spans 17 amino acids. CDR1 is MNHNS and CDR2 is SASEGT in the germline V gene. V was pared by 3 bases and J by 5 bases, with 11 bases of the junction left unmatched.

Only a few counts were recorded for this clone. The chain has TRBV7-3 and TRBJ2-2; no reliable D call. CDR1 is SGHTA and CDR2 is FQGTGA in the germline V gene. V was clipped by 4 bases and J by 6 bases, with 12 bases between them. The CDR3 is 14 amino acids. The CDR3 region has the DNA TGTGCCAGCAGCTCCCGTTACAGCCCCGGGGAGCTGTTTTTT. This encodes CASSSRYSPGELFF.

The chain carries TRBV15 and TRBJ2-7; 9 nucleotides line up with TRBD1. Germline loops: CDR1 LNHNV, CDR2 YYDKDF (reference sequence). With 1 base clipped from V and 3 bases from J, the junction kept 4 bases outside the gene matches. This CDR3 contains 15 residues. The CDR3 loop reads CATSRAGQGNYEQYF. The CDR3 DNA is TGTGCCACCAGCAGAGCTGGACAGGGGAACTACGAGCAGTACTTC.

The chain has TRBV29-1 and TRBJ2-5, with TRBD1 matching 7 bases. The last part of the DNA fits TRBJ2-7 better; the J call may be wrong. From germline, CDR1 is SQVTM and CDR2 ANQGSEA. This CDR3 comprises 14 residues. The CDR3 sequence is CSVERTGKPYEQYF. The CDR3, as DNA: TGCAGCGTTGAAAGGACAGGCAAACCCTACGAGCAGTACTTC.

The V gene is TRBV25-1, the J gene TRBJ1-6; 8 bases are a match to TRBD1. V lost 4 bases and J lost 8; bases outside the gene matches: 1. The CDR3 loop spans 13 amino acids. The germline CDR1 and CDR2 sequences are MGHDK and SYGVNS. The CDR3 sequence is CASSVQGDSPLHF. DNA of the CDR3: TGTGCCAGCAGTGTACAGGGGGATTCACCCCTCCACTTT.

This chain connects TRBV19 to TRBJ2-3; D uncertain. The CDR3 extends over 13 amino acids. Trimming took 5 bases from V and 0 from J, leaving 6 bases between them. Germline lookup yields CDR1 LNHDA and CDR2 SQIVND (reference sequence). The CDR3 region has the DNA TGTGCCAGTAGTGGGCAGAGCACAGATACGCAGTATTTT. It encodes CASSGQSTDTQYF. Full variable domain (remainder filled in from reference TRBV19 and TRBJ2-3): DGGITQSPKYLFRKEGQNVTLSCEQNLNHDAMYWYRQDPGQGLRLIYYSQIVNDFQKGDIAEGYSVSREKKESFPLTVTSAQKNPTAFYLCASSGQSTDTQYFGPGTRLTVL.

The genes are TRBV2 and TRBJ1-2; TRBD1 matches 9 bases. CDR3 size: 15 residues. After removal of 6 bases from V and 1 base from J, the junction contained 6 bases not matched to a gene. Per the germline V gene, CDR1 is SNHLY and CDR2 is FYNNEI. Here the CDR3 DNA reads TGTGCCAGCAGCCCCGGGACAGGGATTAACTATGGCTACACCTTC. It specifies CASSPGTGINYGYTF.

This chain joins TRBV9 and TRBJ2-1, with D maybe TRBD2 (5 bases). CDR1 SGDLS and CDR2 YYNGEE come from the germline V gene. This CDR3 has 15 amino acids. The V gene lost 1 base and the J gene lost 0 bases, with 8 bases spanning the gap. The CDR3 DNA follows: TGTGCCAGCAGCGTACTAGGACTCTCCTACAATGAGCAGTTCTTC. Protein product: CASSVLGLSYNEQFF.

This clone was seen a few times. The rearrangement uses TRBV7-2 and TRBJ1-4; D possibly corresponds to TRBD1 (6 bases). Trimming took 9 bases from V and 5 from J, leaving 13 bases between them. This CDR3 region has 13 residues. Germline-derived CDR1 and CDR2 are SGHTA and FQGNSA. The CDR3 region is CASGGGPNEKLFF. The CDR3 DNA is TGTGCCAGTGGGGGGGGCCCCAATGAAAAACTGTTTTTT. The full variable domain, in which reference TRBV7-2 and TRBJ1-4 provide the parts outside the CDR3, is GAGVSQSPSNKVTEKGKDVELRCDPISGHTALYWYRQSLGQGLEFLIYFQGNSAPDKSGLPSDRFSAERTGGSVSTLTIQRTQQEDSAVYLCASGGGPNEKLFFGSGTQLSVL.

V and J are TRBV4-1 and TRBJ2-1; TRBD1 agrees at 12 bases. V was clipped by 1 base and J by 6 bases; unmatched bases: 10. Germline CDR1 and CDR2: MGHRA and YSYEKL. The CDR3 runs to 18 residues. The CDR3 DNA follows: TGCGCCAGCAGCCAAGTTTGGACTTCGGGACAGGGGGCCAATGAGCAGTTCTTC. It translates to CASSQVWTSGQGANEQFF.

This chain joins TRBV29-1 and TRBJ2-1, with TRBD2 matching 13 bases. The V gene's germline CDR1 is SQVTM and CDR2 ANQGSEA. Unmatched junction bases numbered 10, after V lost 7 bases and J lost 13 bases. The CDR3 totals 13 residues. In DNA form, the CDR3 reads TGCAGCGACCAAGGGACTAGCGGGGAAAAACAGTTCTTC. Protein: CSDQGTSGEKQFF.

This sequence joins TRBV23-1 and TRBJ1-1; unclear D gene. TRBV23-1 is designated an ORF whose function remains uncertain. The CDR3 length is 16 residues. Trimming removed 6 bases at V and 6 bases at J, with 23 bases between. The CDR3, as DNA: TGCGCCAGCAGACGAACCGACGAAGGAATATTGGCTGAAGCTTTCTTT. Translation: CASRRTDEGILAEAFF.

This clone came up once. J is TRBJ2-2 and V is TRBV9; D is perhaps TRBD2 (6 bases). The CDR3 is 14 residues long. CDR1 and CDR2 (germline): SGDLS, YYNGEE. Trimming left V 4 bases short and J 8 bases short, with 15 bases between. The CDR3 DNA is TGTGCCAGCAGCACAAGGAACCGGGGGGGGGAGCTGTTTTTT. Its translation: CASSTRNRGGELFF.

The rearrangement links TRBV9 to TRBJ2-1; D might be TRBD1 (5 bases). Germline V gives CDR1 SGDLS, CDR2 YYNGEE. V was cut by 0 bases and J by 3 bases, with 7 bases left in between. This CDR3 comprises 14 residues. CDR3 region: CASSVAGFYNEQFF. For the CDR3, the DNA is TGTGCCAGCAGCGTAGCAGGGTTCTACAATGAGCAGTTCTTC.